These 22 T cell receptor beta chains share one sample of origin, sequenced in a study of blood T cell repertoires in COVID-19. The method was immunoSEQ multiplex PCR; TCRdb's version includes in-frame clones alone and lacks a portion of them. The data contain about 120,000 clones, around 81% of them singletons. Sequences were obtained from peripheral blood. These receptors all come from a woman between 50 and 59 years old with acute or convalescent COVID-19.

The chain joins TRBV7-9 to TRBJ2-7, with 8 bases fitting TRBD2. The CDR3 has 13 residues. Losses at the gene ends were 2 bases for V and 6 bases for J; bases not matched to a gene: 3. Germline V gives CDR1 SEHNR, CDR2 FQNEAQ (reference sequence). CDR3 nucleotides: TGTGCCAGCAGCTTATCGGGGGGGTTCGAGCAGTACTTC. It is translated as CASSLSGGFEQYF.

J is TRBJ1-2 and V is TRBV9, with D tentatively TRBD1 (6 bases). Germline V gene sequence: CDR1 SGDLS, CDR2 YYNGEE. The CDR3 covers 16 residues. V was cut by 0 bases and J by 3 bases, with 15 bases left in between. Here the CDR3 reads CASSVGGLGADYGYTF. The CDR3 coding sequence is TGTGCCAGCAGCGTAGGGGGTCTGGGGGCCGACTATGGCTACACCTTC.

This chain uses TRBV27 with TRBJ2-7; 8 bases line up with TRBD2. This CDR3 comprises 14 residues. Per germline, CDR1 MNHEY and CDR2 SMNVEV (reference sequence). V shed 5 bases, J shed 1 base, and the junction held 4 bases outside the gene matches. CDR3 in amino acids: CASSRVAGSYEQYF. The CDR3, as DNA: TGTGCCAGCAGTCGAGTAGCGGGATCCTACGAGCAGTACTTC.

The chain carries TRBV6-4 and TRBJ2-2; 7 bases align to TRBD1. The germline CDR1 and CDR2 sequences are MRHNA and SNTAGT. This CDR3 comprises 16 residues. V was clipped by 11 bases and J by 5 bases; unmatched bases: 17. Here the CDR3 reads CAGVVDREMYTGELFF. CDR3 DNA: TGTGCCGGCGTAGTAGACAGGGAAATGTATACCGGGGAGCTGTTTTTT.

The chain combines TRBV19 with TRBJ2-7, with 7 bases that match TRBD1. V lost 5 bases, J lost 1 base, and 8 bases stayed unmatched. This CDR3 has 15 residues. Germline V gene data show CDR1 as LNHDA and CDR2 as SQIVND (reference sequence). This CDR3 reads CASSAIRQGSYEQYF. CDR3 DNA: TGTGCCAGTAGTGCCATTAGACAGGGTTCCTACGAGCAGTACTTC.

The rearrangement links TRBV2 to TRBJ1-5; TRBD1 might be the D (5 bases). V lost 2 bases and J 5 bases, leaving 16 bases between the germline ends. CDR1 is SNHLY, CDR2 FYNNEI, per germline. The CDR3 is 16 amino acids. The CDR3 DNA reads TGTGCCAGCAGTGAATTAGATGGGGGGAGCTATCAGCCCCAGCATTTT. Translation gives CASSELDGGSYQPQHF.

The rearrangement uses TRBV7-2 and TRBJ1-2; unclear D gene. The V gene lost 1 base and the J gene lost 4 bases, with 10 bases spanning the gap. Germline CDR1 is SGHTA and CDR2 is FQGNSA. There are 14 residues in the CDR3. This CDR3 reads CASSLGGTAYGYTF. CDR3 coding DNA: TGTGCCAGCAGCTTAGGAGGAACGGCCTATGGCTACACCTTC.

The J gene is TRBJ2-3, the V gene TRBV9; D gene ambiguous. V lost 0 bases, J lost 2 bases, and 4 bases lay in between. The CDR3 runs to 13 residues. Germline V gene lookup returns CDR1 SGDLS and CDR2 YYNGEE. The CDR3 reads CASSVALTDTQYF. The CDR3, as DNA: TGTGCCAGCAGCGTAGCACTCACAGATACGCAGTATTTT.

This chain connects TRBV6-2 or TRBV6-3 to TRBJ2-5; no clear D gene. Germline values: CDR1 MNHEY, CDR2 SVGEGT. The CDR3 is made up of 12 amino acids. V was trimmed by 2 bases and J by 2 bases, leaving 3 bases between them. CDR3 sequence reads: CASSYPQETQYF. The CDR3 coding sequence is TGTGCCAGCAGTTACCCGCAAGAGACCCAGTACTTC.

V is TRBV19 and J is TRBJ1-5; D remains unclear. Germline V CDR1 and CDR2: LNHDA, SQIVND (reference sequence). Trimming removed 7 bases at V and 5 bases at J, with 12 bases between. The CDR3 spans 13 residues. The CDR3 loop is CASNTNGDQPQHF. For the CDR3, the DNA is TGTGCCAGTAATACGAATGGAGATCAGCCCCAGCATTTT.

This chain joins TRBV9 and TRBJ2-1; D perhaps matches TRBD2 (5 bases). V dropped 3 bases and J dropped 4 bases, with 11 bases sitting between them. Germline V gene lookup returns CDR1 SGDLS and CDR2 YYNGEE. The CDR3 runs to 14 residues. The CDR3 loop reads CASSEWTDYNEQFF. CDR3 nucleotide sequence: TGTGCCAGCAGCGAATGGACTGATTACAATGAGCAGTTCTTC.

This rearrangement joins TRBV6-2 or TRBV6-3 to TRBJ1-6, with D hard to call. In germline, CDR1 is MNHEY, CDR2 SVGEGT. With 1 base removed from V and 11 bases from J, the gap between germline ends came to 6 bases. The CDR3 has 12 amino acids. CDR3 region: CASSYWPTPLHF. CDR3 sequence (DNA): TGTGCCAGCAGTTACTGGCCCACACCCCTCCACTTT.

The rearrangement joins TRBV20-1 to TRBJ2-1, with 10 bases that match TRBD2. The CDR3 has 15 residues. The germline gives CDR1 DFQATT, CDR2 SNEGSKA (reference sequence). V dropped 3 bases and J dropped 6; count of bases not matched to a gene: 8. In DNA form, the CDR3 reads TGCAGTGCTAGTAGATGGCTAGCGGGAGTCAATGAGCAGTTCTTC. Translating gives CSASRWLAGVNEQFF.

The rearrangement joins TRBV7-9 to TRBJ2-1, with TRBD2 identical over 9 bases. V shed 6 bases and J 4 bases; nucleotides not matched to a gene: 7. Per the germline V gene, CDR1 is SEHNR and CDR2 is FQNEAQ (reference sequence). The length of the CDR3 is 15 residues. CDR3 nucleotides: TGTGCCAGCAGGGGTAGCGGGAGCGCGTACAATGAGCAGTTCTTC. Protein product: CASRGSGSAYNEQFF.

This rearrangement joins TRBV5-1 to TRBJ1-1; maybe TRBD1 (5 bases). CDR1 is SGHRS and CDR2 is YFSETQ in the germline V gene. V lost 0 bases and J lost 0, with 9 bases in between. The CDR3 runs 15 residues. CDR3: CASSLGAGLNTEAFF. The CDR3 DNA reads TGCGCCAGCAGCTTGGGAGCGGGGCTGAACACTGAAGCTTTCTTT. Looking up the rest from reference TRBV5-1 and TRBJ1-1 gives the full variable domain: KAGVTQTPRYLIKTRGQQVTLSCSPISGHRSVSWYQQTPGQGLQFLFEYFSETQRNKGNFPGRFSGRQFSNSRSEMNVSTLELGDSALYLCASSLGAGLNTEAFFGQGTRLTVV.

This clone was observed a single time. The rearrangement joins TRBV7-9 to TRBJ2-3, with 7 bases matching TRBD1. The length of the CDR3 is 15 residues. Trimming cost V 5 bases and J 4 bases; bases outside gene matches: 9. CDR1 is SEHNR, CDR2 FQNEAQ, per germline (reference sequence). Here the CDR3 reads CASSLPRTGSDTQYF. CDR3 DNA sequence: TGTGCCAGCAGCCTCCCCCGGACAGGATCAGATACGCAGTATTTT. Filled out from reference TRBV7-9 and TRBJ2-3, the complete variable domain reads DTGVSQNPRHKITKRGQNVTFRCDPISEHNRLYWYRQTLGQGPEFLTYFQNEAQLEKSRLLSDRFSAERPKGSFSTLEIQRTEQGDSAMYLCASSLPRTGSDTQYFGPGTRLTVL.

This CDR3 is CASSHRGGTEAFF. CDR3 coding DNA: TGTGCCAGCAGCCACCGAGGAGGCACTGAAGCTTTCTTT. V and J are TRBV3-1 (or the pseudogene TRBV3-2) and TRBJ1-1; D is uncertain. The CDR3 has 13 residues. Germline CDR1 and CDR2: LGHDT and YNNKEL (reference sequence). V lost 3 bases and J 4 bases, leaving 9 bases between the germline ends.

This chain connects TRBV27 to TRBJ2-1, with TRBD2 matching over 10 bases. With 10 bases clipped from V and 7 bases from J, the junction kept 7 bases outside the gene matches. Germline loops: CDR1 MNHEY, CDR2 SMNVEV (reference sequence). There are 13 residues in the CDR3. The CDR3 nucleotides are TGTGCCACCAGCGGGAGGGCCGGGAATGAGCAGTTCTTC. Translating it yields CATSGRAGNEQFF.

The chain links TRBV29-1 to TRBJ1-1; possibly TRBD1 for D (5 bases). CDR3 size: 13 residues. The V and J ends lost 7 bases and 1 base respectively, with 13 bases between them. CDR1 and CDR2 (germline): SQVTM, ANQGSEA. The CDR3 DNA is TGCAGCGCAGAGACAGTATCGAACACTGAAGCTTTCTTT. This encodes CSAETVSNTEAFF.

The chain links TRBV19 to TRBJ2-1; possible D gene TRBD2, 5 bases. V dropped 8 bases and J dropped 3 bases, with 23 bases sitting between them. Germline V gives CDR1 LNHDA, CDR2 SQIVND (reference sequence). The CDR3 loop spans 17 amino acids. For the CDR3, the DNA is TGTGCCAGTCCCGGAGGACTCCCCGGCATCTACTACAATGAGCAGTTCTTC. Encoded protein: CASPGGLPGIYYNEQFF.

The chain joins TRBV4-1 to TRBJ1-2; D is ambiguous. The CDR3 contains 18 residues. Germline V lookup: CDR1 MGHRA, CDR2 YSYEKL. V was cut by 2 bases and J by 4 bases, with 23 bases left in between. Here the CDR3 reads CASSQTSQRFSAGYGYTF. The DNA of the CDR3 is TGCGCCAGCAGCCAAACGTCCCAGAGATTTAGCGCGGGCTATGGCTACACCTTC.

The CDR3 is CASSEVGEGEQYF. CDR3 in DNA: TGTGCCAGCAGTGAGGTCGGGGAGGGCGAGCAGTACTTC. V is TRBV6-1 and J is TRBJ2-7; 7 nucleotides match TRBD2. Per the germline V gene, CDR1 is MNHNS and CDR2 is SASEGT. The J segment lost 6 bases and the V segment lost 3 bases, leaving 5 bases of the junction unmatched. The CDR3 is made up of 13 amino acids.